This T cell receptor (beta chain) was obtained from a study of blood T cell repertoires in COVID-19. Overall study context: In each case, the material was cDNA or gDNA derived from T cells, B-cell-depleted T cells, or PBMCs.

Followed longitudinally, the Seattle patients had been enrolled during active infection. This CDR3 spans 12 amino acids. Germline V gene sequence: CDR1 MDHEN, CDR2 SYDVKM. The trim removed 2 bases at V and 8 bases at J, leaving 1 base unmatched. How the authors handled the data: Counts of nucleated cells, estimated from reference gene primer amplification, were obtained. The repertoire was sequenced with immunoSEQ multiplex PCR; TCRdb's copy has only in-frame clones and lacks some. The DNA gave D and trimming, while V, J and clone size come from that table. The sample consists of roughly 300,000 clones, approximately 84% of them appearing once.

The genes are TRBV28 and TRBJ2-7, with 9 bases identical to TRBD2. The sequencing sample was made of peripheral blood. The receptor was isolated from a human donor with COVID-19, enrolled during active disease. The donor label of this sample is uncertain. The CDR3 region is CASSLAGGKQYF. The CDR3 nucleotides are TGTGCCAGCAGTTTAGCGGGAGGGAAGCAGTACTTC.